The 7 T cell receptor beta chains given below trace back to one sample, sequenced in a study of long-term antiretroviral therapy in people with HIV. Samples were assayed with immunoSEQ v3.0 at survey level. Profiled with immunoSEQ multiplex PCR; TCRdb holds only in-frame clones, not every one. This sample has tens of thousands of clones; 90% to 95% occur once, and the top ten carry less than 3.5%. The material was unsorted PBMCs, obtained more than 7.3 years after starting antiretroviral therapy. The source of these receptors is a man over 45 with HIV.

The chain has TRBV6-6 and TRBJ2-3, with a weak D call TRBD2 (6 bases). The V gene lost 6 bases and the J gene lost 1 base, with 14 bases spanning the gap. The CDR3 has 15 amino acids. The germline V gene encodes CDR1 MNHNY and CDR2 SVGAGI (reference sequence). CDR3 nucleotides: TGTGCCAGCAGCCTCCGGGACTCCCGCACAGATACGCAGTATTTT. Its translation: CASSLRDSRTDTQYF.

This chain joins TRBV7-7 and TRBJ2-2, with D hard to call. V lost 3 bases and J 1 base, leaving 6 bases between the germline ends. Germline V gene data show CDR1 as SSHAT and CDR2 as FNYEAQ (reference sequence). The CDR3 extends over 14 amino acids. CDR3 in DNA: TGTGCCAGCAGCTTGGACGGGAACACCGGGGAGCTGTTTTTT. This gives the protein CASSLDGNTGELFF.

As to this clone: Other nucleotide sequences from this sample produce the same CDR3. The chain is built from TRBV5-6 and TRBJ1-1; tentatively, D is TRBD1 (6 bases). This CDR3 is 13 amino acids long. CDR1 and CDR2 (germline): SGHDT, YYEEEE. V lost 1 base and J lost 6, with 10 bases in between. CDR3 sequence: CASSLMGAPEAFF. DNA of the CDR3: TGTGCCAGCAGCTTGATGGGGGCCCCTGAAGCTTTCTTT.

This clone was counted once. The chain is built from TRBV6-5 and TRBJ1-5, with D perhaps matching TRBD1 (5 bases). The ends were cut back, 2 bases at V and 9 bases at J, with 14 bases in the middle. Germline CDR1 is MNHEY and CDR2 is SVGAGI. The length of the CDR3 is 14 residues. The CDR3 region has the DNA TGTGCCAGCAGTTACGGACAAGGAGGAATGCCCCAGCATTTT. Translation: CASSYGQGGMPQHF.

The CDR3 region has the DNA TGTGCCAGTAGTAATTGGGACAGCTACGAGCAGTACTTC. This sequence encodes CASSNWDSYEQYF. The rearrangement uses TRBV19 and TRBJ2-7; 7 bases are shared with TRBD1. Germline loops: CDR1 LNHDA, CDR2 SQIVND (reference sequence). CDR3 length equals 13 residues. The J segment lost 3 bases and the V segment lost 4 bases, leaving 3 bases of the junction unmatched.

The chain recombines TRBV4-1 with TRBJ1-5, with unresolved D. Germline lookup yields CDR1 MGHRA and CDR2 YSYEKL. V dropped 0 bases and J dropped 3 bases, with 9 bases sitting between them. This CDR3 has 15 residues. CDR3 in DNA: TGCGCCAGCAGCCAAGAGGAGACGGTCAATCAGCCCCAGCATTTT. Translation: CASSQEETVNQPQHF.

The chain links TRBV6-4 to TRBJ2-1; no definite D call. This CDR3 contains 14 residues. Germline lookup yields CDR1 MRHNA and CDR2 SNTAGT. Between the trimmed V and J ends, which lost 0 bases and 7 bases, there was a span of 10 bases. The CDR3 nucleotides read TGTGCCAGCAGTGACTCAGAGGAAGGGAATGAGCAGTTCTTC. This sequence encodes CASSDSEEGNEQFF.